This is a list of T cell receptor beta chains from one sample in a study of T cells in Graves' hyperthyroidism and ophthalmopathy. TCRdb reprocessed the multiplex PCR reads via MiXCR and lists one record per CDR3 protein. The data show 350,000 to 400,000 distinct CDR3 sequences, approximately 17% seen once. Sequencing used blood. The receptors shown here come from a man aged 18 to 29 with Graves' ophthalmopathy. Both conserved end residues are part of each CDR3. The D gene is left open where the match is weak. Part of the rows lack a size; the others show once, few, many or a class for expanded clones.

clone_size: few
v_call: TRBV6-5
d_call: TRBD2
j_call: TRBJ2-5
cdr3_nt: TGTGCCAGCAGTTACCTCGCGGGGGGGGGGGAGACCCAGTACTTC
cdr3_aa: CASSYLAGGGETQYF

clone_size: few
v_call: TRBV3-1
d_call: TRBD1
j_call: TRBJ1-5
cdr3_nt: TGTGCCAGCAGCCTGGGACAGGGCGTACAGCCCCAGCATTTT
cdr3_aa: CASSLGQGVQPQHF

clone_size: .
v_call: TRBV7-9
d_call: TRBD1
j_call: TRBJ1-5
cdr3_nt: TGTGCCAGCAGCTTACAGGGGGGAGACAATCAGCCCCAGCATTTT
cdr3_aa: CASSLQGGDNQPQHF

clone_size: many
v_call: TRBV3-1
d_call: .
j_call: TRBJ1-3
cdr3_nt: TGTGCCAGCAGCCGAGGGATTTCTGGAAACACCATATATTTT
cdr3_aa: CASSRGISGNTIYF

clone_size: few
v_call: TRBV19
d_call: TRBD2
j_call: TRBJ2-1
cdr3_nt: TGTGCCAGTAGTATAGATCTTGCGGGGGATGAGCAGTTCTTC
cdr3_aa: CASSIDLAGDEQFF

clone_size: .
v_call: TRBV10-3
d_call: TRBD1
j_call: TRBJ2-1
cdr3_nt: TGTGCCATCACTCAGGGGGATGAGCAGTTCTTC
cdr3_aa: CAITQGDEQFF

clone_size: few
v_call: TRBV24-1
d_call: TRBD1
j_call: TRBJ1-2
cdr3_nt: TGTGCCACCAGTTCCGACAGGGGCTATGGCTACACCTTC
cdr3_aa: CATSSDRGYGYTF

clone_size: few
v_call: TRBV27
d_call: .
j_call: TRBJ1-6
cdr3_nt: TGTGCCAGCAGTTTAGGGGGCGTGAGTTCACCCCTCCACTTT
cdr3_aa: CASSLGGVSSPLHF

clone_size: many
v_call: TRBV7-9
d_call: TRBD2
j_call: TRBJ2-1
cdr3_nt: TGTGCCAGCAGCCTAGCGGGGGGGCCTTGGAATGAGCAGTTCTTC
cdr3_aa: CASSLAGGPWNEQFF

clone_size: many
v_call: TRBV12-3/TRBV12-4
d_call: .
j_call: TRBJ1-4
cdr3_nt: TGTGCCAGCATGTCCTCCCAGGGGAAACTGTTTTTT
cdr3_aa: CASMSSQGKLFF

clone_size: few
v_call: TRBV5-1
d_call: .
j_call: TRBJ2-1
cdr3_nt: TGCGCCAGCAGCTTGGTTGGTGGGAGCAGACCCTACAATGAGCAGTTCTTC
cdr3_aa: CASSLVGGSRPYNEQFF

clone_size: many
v_call: TRBV6-1
d_call: .
j_call: TRBJ2-1
cdr3_nt: TGTGCCAGCGGGAATACTAACAATGAGCAGTTCTTC
cdr3_aa: CASGNTNNEQFF

clone_size: few
v_call: TRBV5-1
d_call: TRBD1
j_call: TRBJ1-2
cdr3_nt: TGCGCCAGCAGCTCCCCAGGGGGTTCTGGCTACACCTTC
cdr3_aa: CASSSPGGSGYTF

clone_size: .
v_call: TRBV12-3/TRBV12-4
d_call: TRBD2
j_call: TRBJ2-1
cdr3_nt: TGTGCCAGCACACTAGCGGGGGGATCCAATGAGCAGTTCTTC
cdr3_aa: CASTLAGGSNEQFF

clone_size: .
v_call: TRBV30
d_call: .
j_call: TRBJ2-7
cdr3_nt: TGTGCCTGGAGTGTAGTGGCAGGGGCCATCTACGAGCAGTACTTC
cdr3_aa: CAWSVVAGAIYEQYF

clone_size: many
v_call: TRBV12-3/TRBV12-4
d_call: .
j_call: TRBJ1-1
cdr3_nt: TGTGCCAGCAGTTTTGACCCGGGGGACACTGAAGCTTTCTTT
cdr3_aa: CASSFDPGDTEAFF

clone_size: few
v_call: TRBV20-1
d_call: .
j_call: TRBJ2-7
cdr3_nt: TGCAGTGCTCGGCGGGACGAGCAGTACTTC
cdr3_aa: CSARRDEQYF

clone_size: .
v_call: TRBV19
d_call: TRBD2
j_call: TRBJ2-1
cdr3_nt: TGTGCCAGTGGCCAGACTAGCGGAGACTACAATGAGCAGTTCTTC
cdr3_aa: CASGQTSGDYNEQFF

clone_size: many
v_call: TRBV3-1
d_call: .
j_call: TRBJ2-2
cdr3_nt: TGTGCCAGCAGCCATCCCCTTGGGGCCGGGGAGCTGTTTTTT
cdr3_aa: CASSHPLGAGELFF

clone_size: .
v_call: TRBV19
d_call: .
j_call: TRBJ1-2
cdr3_nt: TGTGCCAGTAGTACAGGGGATGGCTACACCTTC
cdr3_aa: CASSTGDGYTF

clone_size: many
v_call: TRBV5-1
d_call: TRBD1
j_call: TRBJ1-1
cdr3_nt: TGCGCCAGCAGCTTTGGACAGGAGGGCACTGAAGCTTTCTTT
cdr3_aa: CASSFGQEGTEAFF

clone_size: many
v_call: TRBV7-2
d_call: .
j_call: TRBJ2-3
cdr3_nt: TGTGCCAGCAGCTTATGGGCCCAGCGCAAAGATACGCAGTATTTT
cdr3_aa: CASSLWAQRKDTQYF

clone_size: few
v_call: TRBV29-1
d_call: TRBD2
j_call: TRBJ2-7
cdr3_nt: TGCAGCGTCGAGCGGGAAGACCCCTACGAGCAGTACTTC
cdr3_aa: CSVEREDPYEQYF

clone_size: .
v_call: TRBV6-2/TRBV6-3
d_call: TRBD2
j_call: TRBJ2-3
cdr3_nt: TGTGCCAGCAGTTACTCGACCCAAGCCCTCCCCCCCCGGACTAGCGGGGGGGGTCCAGATACGCAGTATTTT
cdr3_aa: CASSYSTQALPPRTSGGGPDTQYF

clone_size: .
v_call: TRBV6-2/TRBV6-3
d_call: .
j_call: TRBJ1-4
cdr3_nt: TGTGCCAGCAGTTACTTCCGGGACCCATATGAAAAACTGTTTTTT
cdr3_aa: CASSYFRDPYEKLFF

clone_size: .
v_call: TRBV15
d_call: .
j_call: TRBJ2-2
cdr3_nt: TGTGCCACCAGCTTCCTAGTTAACACCGGGGAGCTGTTTTTT
cdr3_aa: CATSFLVNTGELFF

clone_size: few
v_call: TRBV27
d_call: TRBD1
j_call: TRBJ2-7
cdr3_nt: TGTGCCAGCAGGGGGGACAGAGGAGACTTC
cdr3_aa: CASRGDRGDF

clone_size: many
v_call: TRBV7-2
d_call: TRBD2
j_call: TRBJ2-1
cdr3_nt: TGTGCCAGCAGCTTAGCCCGACTAGCGCGGGGGAGTGAGCAGTTCTTC
cdr3_aa: CASSLARLARGSEQFF

clone_size: many
v_call: TRBV18
d_call: .
j_call: TRBJ1-3
cdr3_nt: TGTGCCAGCTCACCCGCCTCTGGAAACACCATATATTTT
cdr3_aa: CASSPASGNTIYF

clone_size: .
v_call: TRBV7-3
d_call: .
j_call: TRBJ2-1
cdr3_nt: TGTGCCAGCAGCTTAGGGACGACCAGGGATGAGCAGTTCTTC
cdr3_aa: CASSLGTTRDEQFF

clone_size: .
v_call: TRBV14
d_call: .
j_call: TRBJ2-7
cdr3_nt: TGTGCCAGCAGCCAAGTGTCTCGTTTCGAGCAGTACTTC
cdr3_aa: CASSQVSRFEQYF

clone_size: many
v_call: TRBV7-8
d_call: .
j_call: TRBJ1-1
cdr3_nt: TGTGCCAGCAGCCCGTTTCCGACAGGACCGAACACTGAAGCTTTCTTT
cdr3_aa: CASSPFPTGPNTEAFF

clone_size: .
v_call: TRBV9
d_call: .
j_call: TRBJ1-2
cdr3_nt: TGTGCCAGCAGCCCAACTCCAGACGGTACCTATGGCTACACCTTC
cdr3_aa: CASSPTPDGTYGYTF

clone_size: many
v_call: TRBV20-1
d_call: TRBD2
j_call: TRBJ2-7
cdr3_nt: TGCAGTGCTAGCGGGGGGGCCGTGTACGAGCAGTACTTC
cdr3_aa: CSASGGAVYEQYF

clone_size: .
v_call: TRBV27
d_call: .
j_call: TRBJ2-7
cdr3_nt: TGTGCCAGCAGTTTATCGGTCCAGGGCAGTCACGAGCAGTACTTC
cdr3_aa: CASSLSVQGSHEQYF

clone_size: many
v_call: TRBV5-1
d_call: TRBD1
j_call: TRBJ2-3
cdr3_nt: TGCGCCAGCAGCATATGGCCAGGGGGCGATACGCAGTATTTT
cdr3_aa: CASSIWPGGDTQYF

clone_size: many
v_call: TRBV7-8
d_call: .
j_call: TRBJ1-1
cdr3_nt: TGTGCCAGCAGACGTTCCGGCGTGGGTGCTGAAGCTTTCTTT
cdr3_aa: CASRRSGVGAEAFF

clone_size: .
v_call: TRBV20-1
d_call: TRBD2
j_call: TRBJ2-3
cdr3_nt: TGCAGTGCTGAGAGTGGGACTAGCAGCACAGATACGCAGTATTTT
cdr3_aa: CSAESGTSSTDTQYF

clone_size: many
v_call: TRBV7-9
d_call: .
j_call: TRBJ1-1
cdr3_nt: TGTGCCAGCAGCTCCCGGGGGGAAGGCACTGAAGCTTTCTTT
cdr3_aa: CASSSRGEGTEAFF

clone_size: .
v_call: TRBV10-3
d_call: .
j_call: TRBJ1-1
cdr3_nt: TGTGCCATTGCCGAAATTACCACTGAAGCTTTCTTT
cdr3_aa: CAIAEITTEAFF

clone_size: .
v_call: TRBV5-1
d_call: .
j_call: TRBJ1-5
cdr3_nt: TGCGCCAGCAGCTTGGGTCCAGGGGCTCAGCCCCAGCATTTT
cdr3_aa: CASSLGPGAQPQHF